The next 17 T cell receptor beta chains were all read from a single sample in a study of early T cells in non-severe SARS-CoV-2 infection. TCRdb called the 5' RACE reads again in MiXCR, with one record for every CDR3 protein. Here the sample spans some 71,000 distinct CDR3 sequences, roughly an eighth being singletons. The sample consisted of whole blood. The receptors derive from an adult who was a healthcare worker with PCR-confirmed SARS-CoV-2 infection or an uninfected control (not recorded which).

This clonotype was seen many times. The chain recombines TRBV20-1 with TRBJ1-1; 8 bases are a match to TRBD1. Germline values: CDR1 DFQATT, CDR2 SNEGSKA (reference sequence). The V gene end was trimmed by 5 bases and the J gene end by 3 bases; junction bases not matched to a gene: 2. The CDR3 runs to 12 residues. CDR3 sequence: CSAEDRDTEAFF. Written as DNA, the CDR3 is TGCAGTGCTGAGGACAGGGACACTGAAGCTTTCTTT.

This clonotype has a single count. The chain joins TRBV11-2 to TRBJ1-1, with a weak D call TRBD1 (6 bases). Between the trimmed V and J ends, which lost 3 bases and 3 bases, there was a span of 17 bases. The CDR3 runs 16 residues. Germline values: CDR1 SGHAT, CDR2 FQNNGV. In DNA form, the CDR3 reads TGTGCCAGCAGCTTGACCCGCAGACAGGCGGACACTGAAGCTTTCTTT. Residues: CASSLTRRQADTEAFF.

This chain connects TRBV28 to TRBJ2-5; 7 positions agree with TRBD1. Germline loops: CDR1 MDHEN, CDR2 SYDVKM. Trimming took 3 bases from V and 4 from J; bases not matched to a gene: 11. The CDR3 has 16 amino acids. Here the CDR3 DNA reads TGTGCCAGCAGTTTGTCAACAGGGGTACAAGGAGAGACCCAGTACTTC. Its protein product is CASSLSTGVQGETQYF.

This clonotype was counted a few times. The chain recombines TRBV3-1 with TRBJ2-3; weak D call: TRBD2 (5 bases). Trimming removed 3 bases from V and 2 bases from J, with 9 bases in between. The CDR3 spans 14 residues. Per germline, CDR1 LGHDT and CDR2 YNNKEL (reference sequence). CDR3 sequence (DNA): TGTGCCAGCAGCCAGAGGACTGCCACAGATACGCAGTATTTT. Protein product: CASSQRTATDTQYF.

There are many counts of this clonotype. This sequence joins TRBV28 and TRBJ1-2; 8 bases agree with TRBD1. CDR1 and CDR2 from the germline V gene are MDHEN and SYDVKM. This CDR3 has 14 residues. The J segment lost 8 bases and the V segment lost 7 bases, leaving 12 bases of the junction unmatched. The CDR3 protein is CASTTGGAAFGYTF. CDR3 DNA: TGTGCCAGCACAACAGGGGGAGCCGCCTTCGGCTACACCTTC.

The chain carries TRBV14 and TRBJ2-3, with 11 bases lining up with TRBD2. Per the germline V gene, CDR1 is SGHDN and CDR2 is FVKESK. This CDR3 is built from 16 residues. V lost 4 bases to trimming and J lost 4 bases; unmatched junction nucleotides: 7. The CDR3 DNA reads TGTGCCAGCAGCCGCCCGACTAGCGGGGTAGCAGATACGCAGTATTTT. Translated: CASSRPTSGVADTQYF.

This clonotype appeared once. J is TRBJ2-7 and V is TRBV12-3 or TRBV12-4, with D perhaps matching TRBD1 or TRBD2 (5 bases each). The CDR3 is 13 amino acids. V dropped 5 bases and J dropped 7 bases, with 15 bases sitting between them. This CDR3 is CASSGTRAGEQYF. CDR3 nucleotides: TGTGCCAGCAGTGGGACCAGGGCTGGGGAGCAGTACTTC.

Many counts were recorded for this clonotype. The chain is built from TRBV20-1 and TRBJ2-5; the D gene could be TRBD1 or TRBD2 (5 bases each). Germline loops: CDR1 DFQATT, CDR2 SNEGSKA (reference sequence). CDR3 length: 12 amino acids. V was clipped by 8 bases and J by 5 bases, with 15 bases between them. The CDR3 protein is CSFSGRAETQYF. CDR3 bases: TGCAGTTTCTCAGGGCGGGCGGAGACCCAGTACTTC.

This clonotype appeared many times. The chain combines TRBV29-1 with TRBJ2-7; TRBD1 is a possible D gene (6 bases). Germline CDR1 reads SQVTM; CDR2 reads ANQGSEA. The CDR3 runs 13 residues. Trimming shortened V by 6 bases and J by 5 bases, and 17 bases separated the two germline ends. CDR3 DNA sequence: TGCAGCGTAGCCGCCACTGGACAGAACGAGCAGTACTTC. It is translated as CSVAATGQNEQYF.

At least ten counts were recorded for this clonotype. This chain joins TRBV4-3 and TRBJ1-1, with a possible D match to TRBD1 (6 bases). Between the trimmed V and J ends, which lost 4 bases and 6 bases, there was a span of 18 bases. Germline assignment: CDR1 LGHNA and CDR2 YSLEER. This CDR3 is built from 15 residues. The CDR3: CASSPSGDLTAEAFF. CDR3 nucleotides: TGCGCCAGCAGCCCTTCAGGGGATTTAACCGCTGAAGCTTTCTTT.

The V call is TRBV7-2, the J call TRBJ1-6; no firm D call. Germline loops: CDR1 SGHTA, CDR2 FQGNSA. CDR3 length: 15 amino acids. The V end was cut by 5 bases, the J end by 5 bases, with 13 bases between. CDR3 nucleotide sequence: TGTGCCAGCAGCCGGGATTGGAGGGATAATTCACCCCTCCACTTT. It translates to CASSRDWRDNSPLHF.

This clonotype was recorded at least ten times. The rearrangement links TRBV29-1 to TRBJ2-2; D is perhaps TRBD1 (7 bases). Trimming left V 5 bases short and J 0 bases short, with 10 bases between. This CDR3 region has 14 residues. The germline gives CDR1 SQVTM, CDR2 ANQGSEA. CDR3 amino acids: CSVQGGTNTGELFF. In DNA, the CDR3 is TGCAGCGTTCAGGGGGGAACGAACACCGGGGAGCTGTTTTTT.

The V and J genes are TRBV6-6 and TRBJ1-4, with 12 bases that match TRBD1. The length of the CDR3 is 20 residues. The junction had 10 bases not matched to a gene; V was cut back by 2 bases and J by 0 bases. Looked up from germline, CDR1 is MNHNY and CDR2 is SVGAGI (reference sequence). The DNA of the CDR3 is TGTGCCAGCAGTTACCGTGGGGGACAGGGGGCTTTTGCAACTAATGAAAAACTGTTTTTT. Its translation is CASSYRGGQGAFATNEKLFF.

This clonotype was recorded a few times. The chain links TRBV24-1 to TRBJ1-2, with D hard to call. The CDR3 loop spans 12 amino acids. Per the germline V gene, CDR1 is KGHDR and CDR2 is SFDVKD. V lost 4 bases to trimming and J lost 6 bases, with 8 bases between them. This chain's CDR3 is CATSDSSNGYTF. The CDR3 nucleotides read TGTGCCACCAGTGACTCCTCAAATGGCTACACCTTC.

This clonotype was recorded a few times. The rearrangement uses TRBV5-6 and TRBJ2-1, with 8 bases identical to TRBD2. Germline trimming cut 4 bases from V and 0 bases from J; bases unmatched to any gene: 6. The CDR3 runs to 16 residues. Per the germline V gene, CDR1 is SGHDT and CDR2 is YYEEEE. In DNA, the CDR3 is TGTGCCAGCAGCCCGTTAGGGACTAGCTCCTACAATGAGCAGTTCTTC. Protein: CASSPLGTSSYNEQFF.

This clonotype was observed a few times. The chain combines TRBV3-1 with TRBJ1-2, with D possibly TRBD1 on 5 matching bases. The germline V gene encodes CDR1 LGHDT and CDR2 YNNKEL (reference sequence). The CDR3 contains 12 residues. Trimming pared 8 bases from V and 5 bases from J, leaving 12 bases between. The CDR3 DNA is TGTGCCAGCTCCGGGGGGAGATATGGCTACACCTTC. Protein product: CASSGGRYGYTF.

The gene calls are TRBV29-1 and TRBJ2-3; D tentatively reads TRBD1 or TRBD2 (6 bases each). V lost 5 bases and J lost 5, with 11 bases in between. Germline-derived CDR1 and CDR2 are SQVTM and ANQGSEA. The CDR3 runs to 12 residues. CDR3: CSVWGARDTQYF. The CDR3 bases are TGCAGCGTTTGGGGGGCGCGAGATACGCAGTATTTT.